This paragraph covers one T cell receptor beta chain sequence. The data originate from a study of blood T cell repertoires in COVID-19. Study details: The United States, Italy and Spain were the sources of the acute and convalescent COVID-19 samples. In each case, the material was cDNA or gDNA derived from T cells, B-cell-depleted T cells, or PBMCs.

Germline trimming cut 7 bases from V and 5 bases from J; bases unmatched to any gene: 7. Germline assignment: CDR1 MDHEN and CDR2 SYDVKM. This CDR3 contains 14 residues. Original handling: Cell counts per sample came from amplifying reference gene primers. Clones were sequenced by immunoSEQ multiplex PCR, and TCRdb holds only the in-frame ones, with some missing. V, J and clone size are those of that table, while D and trimming were read from the DNA. The sample consists of roughly 230,000 clones, about 80% of them appearing once. The clonotype comes from a man aged 45-60 years with active or convalescent COVID-19. Sample: peripheral blood. This chain uses TRBV28 with TRBJ1-4; TRBD1 matches at 7 bases. The chain's CDR3 is CASTPGQLNEKLFF. CDR3 nucleotides: TGTGCCAGCACACCGGGACAGTTAAATGAAAAACTGTTTTTT.